Sequencing of this TCR beta chain was carried out in a study of T cells after yellow fever vaccination. Study-wide context: Fractions of low cell number were prepared using SMART-Seq v4 Ultra Low Input. Overall study results and limits: Booster sampling recovered most clones from primary vaccination (roughly 96% CD4, approximately 90% CD8). FACS-sorted repertoires could harbor abundant contaminating bulk-population clonotypes.

TCR cDNA, made by 5'RACE template switching, carried an added universal primer site and UMIs. From the 5' RACE reads, TCRdb called clonotypes with MiXCR, one entry per CDR3 protein. The sample holds over 70,000 distinct CDR3 sequences, just under 8% seen once. This clonotype was seen a few times. The antigen is unknown. Specimen: CD8+ T cells sorted from PBMCs, collected on the day of the yellow fever booster vaccination. The clonotype comes from a man in his thirties or forties who received the YFV17D yellow fever vaccine.

The CDR3, as DNA: TGCAGCGTAGTACAGGGAAAAACCTACAATGAGCAGTTCTTC. Translated, it gives CSVVQGKTYNEQFF. The rearrangement joins TRBV29-1 to TRBJ2-1; possible D gene TRBD1, 6 bases. From germline, CDR1 is SQVTM and CDR2 ANQGSEA. V lost 6 bases and J 2 bases, leaving 14 bases between the germline ends. The CDR3 has 14 amino acids.